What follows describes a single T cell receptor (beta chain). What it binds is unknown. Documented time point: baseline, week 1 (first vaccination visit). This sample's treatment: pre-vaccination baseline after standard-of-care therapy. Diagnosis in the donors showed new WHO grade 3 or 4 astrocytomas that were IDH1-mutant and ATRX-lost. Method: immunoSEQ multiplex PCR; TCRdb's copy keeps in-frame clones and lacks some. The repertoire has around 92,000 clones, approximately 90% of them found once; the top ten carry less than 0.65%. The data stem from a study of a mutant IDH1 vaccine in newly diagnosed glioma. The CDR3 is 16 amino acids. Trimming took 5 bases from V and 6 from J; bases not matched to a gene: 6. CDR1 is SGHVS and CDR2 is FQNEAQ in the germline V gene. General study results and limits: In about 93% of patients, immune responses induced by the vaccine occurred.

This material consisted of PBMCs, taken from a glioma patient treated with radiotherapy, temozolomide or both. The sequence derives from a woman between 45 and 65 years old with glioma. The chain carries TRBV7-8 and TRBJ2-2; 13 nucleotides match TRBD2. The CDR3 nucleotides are TGTGCCAGCAGCCCCCGGACTAGCGGGGGCCCCGGGGAGCTGTTTTTT. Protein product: CASSPRTSGGPGELFF.